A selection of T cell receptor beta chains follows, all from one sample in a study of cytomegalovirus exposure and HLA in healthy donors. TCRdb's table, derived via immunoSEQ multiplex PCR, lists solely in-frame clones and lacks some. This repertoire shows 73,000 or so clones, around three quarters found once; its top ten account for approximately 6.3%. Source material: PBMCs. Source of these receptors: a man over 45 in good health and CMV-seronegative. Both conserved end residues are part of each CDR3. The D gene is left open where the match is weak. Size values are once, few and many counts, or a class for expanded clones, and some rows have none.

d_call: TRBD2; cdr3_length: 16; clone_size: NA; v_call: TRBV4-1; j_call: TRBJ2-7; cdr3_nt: TGCGCCAGCAGCCGACCGGGACTAGCGGCGACCTACGAGCAGTACTTC; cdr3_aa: CASSRPGLAATYEQYF
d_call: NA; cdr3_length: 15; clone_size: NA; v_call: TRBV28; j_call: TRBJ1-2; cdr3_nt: TGTGCCAGCAGTCTGACTATCACAGGGTTGAATGGCTACACCTTC; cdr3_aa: CASSLTITGLNGYTF
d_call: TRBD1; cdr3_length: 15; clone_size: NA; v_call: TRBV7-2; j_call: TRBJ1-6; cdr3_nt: TGTGCCAGCAGCTTAGTGACAGGGTCTAGCTCACCCCTCCACTTT; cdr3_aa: CASSLVTGSSSPLHF
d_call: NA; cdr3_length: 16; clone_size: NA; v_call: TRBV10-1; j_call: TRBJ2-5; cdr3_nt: TGCGCCAGCAGCTCCTACCGGAGCGGAGCTCAAGAGACCCAGTACTTC; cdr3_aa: CASSSYRSGAQETQYF
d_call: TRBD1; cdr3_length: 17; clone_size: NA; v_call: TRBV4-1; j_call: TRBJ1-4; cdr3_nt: TGCGCCAGCAGCCAAGCGAGACAGGGGGGTCCTAATGAAAAACTGTTTTTT; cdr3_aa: CASSQARQGGPNEKLFF
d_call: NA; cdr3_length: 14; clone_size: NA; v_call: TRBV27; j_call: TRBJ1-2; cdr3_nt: TGTGCCAGCAGTTATAACAGGGAGGGATCCGAATACACCTTC; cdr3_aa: CASSYNREGSEYTF
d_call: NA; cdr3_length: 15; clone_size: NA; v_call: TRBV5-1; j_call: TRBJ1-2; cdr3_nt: TGCGCCAGCAGTTTAAGGGGGATCGCTAACTATGGCTACACCTTC; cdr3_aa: CASSLRGIANYGYTF
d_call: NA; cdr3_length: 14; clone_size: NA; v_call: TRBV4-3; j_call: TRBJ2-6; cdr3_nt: TGCGCCAGCAGCCCTCTTCCTGGGGCCAACGTCCTGACTTTC; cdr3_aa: CASSPLPGANVLTF
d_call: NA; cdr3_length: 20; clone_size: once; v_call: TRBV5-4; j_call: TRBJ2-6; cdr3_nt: TGTGCCAGCAGCCCAGGAACCCAGTTACAGGGAAGTTCTGGGGCCAACGTCCTGACTTTC; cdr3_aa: CASSPGTQLQGSSGANVLTF
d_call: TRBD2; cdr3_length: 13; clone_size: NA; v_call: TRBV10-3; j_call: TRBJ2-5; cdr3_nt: TGTGCCATCAGTACTAGCGGGACTCAGACCCAGTACTTC; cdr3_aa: CAISTSGTQTQYF
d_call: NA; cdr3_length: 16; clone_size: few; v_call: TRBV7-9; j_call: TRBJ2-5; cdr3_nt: TGTGCCAGCACCGCTTTTATCGGGGGGCCGTCGGAGACCCAGTACTTC; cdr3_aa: CASTAFIGGPSETQYF
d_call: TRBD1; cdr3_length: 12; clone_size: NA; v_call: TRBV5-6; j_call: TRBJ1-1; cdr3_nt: TGTGCCAGCAGGACAGGGGGAACTGAAGCTTTCTTT; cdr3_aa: CASRTGGTEAFF
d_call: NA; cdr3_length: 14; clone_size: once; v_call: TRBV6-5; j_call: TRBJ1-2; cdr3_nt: TGTGCCAGCAGTCCTTCGGGAGGGGCGGGTGGCTACACCTTC; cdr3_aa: CASSPSGGAGGYTF
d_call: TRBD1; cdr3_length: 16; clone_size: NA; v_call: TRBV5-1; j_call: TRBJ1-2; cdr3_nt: TGCGCCAGCAGCCATATACGGGACAGGGTAAACTATGGCTACACCTTC; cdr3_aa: CASSHIRDRVNYGYTF
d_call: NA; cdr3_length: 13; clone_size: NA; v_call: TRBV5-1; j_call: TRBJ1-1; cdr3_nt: TGCGCCAGCAGCTTAGGGGGACACCCTGAAGCTTTCTTT; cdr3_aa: CASSLGGHPEAFF
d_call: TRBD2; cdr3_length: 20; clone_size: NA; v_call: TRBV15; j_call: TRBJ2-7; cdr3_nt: TGTGCCACCAGCCGTAAAATCGGGACTAGCCTACTAAAAACCGGTGACGAGCAGTACTTC; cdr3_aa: CATSRKIGTSLLKTGDEQYF
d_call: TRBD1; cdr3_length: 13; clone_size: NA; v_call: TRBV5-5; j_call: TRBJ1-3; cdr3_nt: TGTGCCAGCAGCTGGACAGGGTCAGACACCATATATTTT; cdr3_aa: CASSWTGSDTIYF
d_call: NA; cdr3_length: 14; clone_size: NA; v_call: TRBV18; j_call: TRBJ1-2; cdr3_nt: TGTGCCAGCTCTCCTTTATCGGGGAACTATGGCTACACCTTC; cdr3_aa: CASSPLSGNYGYTF
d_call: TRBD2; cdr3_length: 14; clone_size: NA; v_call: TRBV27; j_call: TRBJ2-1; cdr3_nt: TGTGCCAGCGGCTTAGCGGGAGAGGCCAATGAGCAGTTCTTC; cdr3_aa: CASGLAGEANEQFF
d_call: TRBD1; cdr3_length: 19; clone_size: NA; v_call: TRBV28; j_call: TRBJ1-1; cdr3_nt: TGTGCCAGCAGTCCCGCTCGCTTTAACCGGGACAGGTTTAACACTGAAGCTTTCTTT; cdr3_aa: CASSPARFNRDRFNTEAFF
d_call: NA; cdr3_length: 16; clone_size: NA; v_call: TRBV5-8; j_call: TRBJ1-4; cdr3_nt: TGTGCCAGCAGCTTGAGAAGTAGGGGAAGCGTAGAAAAACTGTTTTTT; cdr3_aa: CASSLRSRGSVEKLFF
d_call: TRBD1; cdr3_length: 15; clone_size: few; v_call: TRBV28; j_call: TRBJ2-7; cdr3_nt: TGTGCCAGCAGTTTGCGTCGACAGGGGGCGATTGAGCAGTACTTC; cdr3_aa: CASSLRRQGAIEQYF
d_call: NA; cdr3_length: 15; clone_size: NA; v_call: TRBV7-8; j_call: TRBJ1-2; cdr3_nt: TGTGCCAGCAGCTTAGAGGTCTTACAGGATAGCCTCACCACCTTC; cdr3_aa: CASSLEVLQDSLTTF
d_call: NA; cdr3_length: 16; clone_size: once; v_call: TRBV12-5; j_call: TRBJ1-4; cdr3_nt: TGTGCTAGTGGTTTGGCGGGTGGAGTCCCTAATGAAAAACTGTTTTTT; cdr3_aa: CASGLAGGVPNEKLFF
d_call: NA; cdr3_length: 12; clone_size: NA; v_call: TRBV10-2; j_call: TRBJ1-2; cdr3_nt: TGCGCCAGCCACTCGCCGGTTGTAGGCTACACCTTC; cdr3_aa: CASHSPVVGYTF
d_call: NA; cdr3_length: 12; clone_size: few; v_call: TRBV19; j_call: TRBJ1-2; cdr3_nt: TGTGCCAGTAAGAGGAGGGAGTACGGCTACACCTTC; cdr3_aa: CASKRREYGYTF
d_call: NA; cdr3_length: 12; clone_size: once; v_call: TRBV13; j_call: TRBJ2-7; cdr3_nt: TGTGCCAGCAGCTTATCATTTTCCGAGCAGTACTTC; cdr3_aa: CASSLSFSEQYF
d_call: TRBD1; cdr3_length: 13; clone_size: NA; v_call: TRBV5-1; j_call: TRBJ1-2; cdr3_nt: TGCGCCAGCAGCGAGGACAGGAGCCATGGCTACACCTTC; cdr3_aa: CASSEDRSHGYTF
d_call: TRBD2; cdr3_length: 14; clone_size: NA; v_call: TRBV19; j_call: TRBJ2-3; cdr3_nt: TGTGCCAGTAGTCCTAGCGGAAACACAGATACGCAGTATTTT; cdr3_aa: CASSPSGNTDTQYF
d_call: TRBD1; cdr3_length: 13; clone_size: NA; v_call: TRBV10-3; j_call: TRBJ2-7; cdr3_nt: TGTGCCATCAAGGCCAGGGGGAAATCGGGGCAGTACTTC; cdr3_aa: CAIKARGKSGQYF
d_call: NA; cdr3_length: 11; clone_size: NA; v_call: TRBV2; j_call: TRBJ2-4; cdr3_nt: TGTGCCAACTTGGGGGGGCGCATTCAGTACTTC; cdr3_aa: CANLGGRIQYF
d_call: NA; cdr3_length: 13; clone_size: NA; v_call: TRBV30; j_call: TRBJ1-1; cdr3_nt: TGTGCCTGGAGTGGAAGGCGGGGGGACGAAGCTTTCTTT; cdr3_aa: CAWSGRRGDEAFF
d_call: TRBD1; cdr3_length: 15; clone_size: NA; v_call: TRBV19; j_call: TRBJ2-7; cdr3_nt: TGTGCCAGTAGGACCGGGACAGGGGACTCCTACGAGCAGTACTTC; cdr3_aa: CASRTGTGDSYEQYF
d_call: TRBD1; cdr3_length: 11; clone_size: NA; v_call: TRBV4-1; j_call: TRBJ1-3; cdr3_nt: TGCGCCGGGGGGACAGCGAACACCATATATTTT; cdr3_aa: CAGGTANTIYF
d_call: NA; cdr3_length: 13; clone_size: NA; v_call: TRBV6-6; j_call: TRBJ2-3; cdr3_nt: TGTGCCAGCAGTTTCGGGGGCACAGATACGCAGTATTTT; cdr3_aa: CASSFGGTDTQYF
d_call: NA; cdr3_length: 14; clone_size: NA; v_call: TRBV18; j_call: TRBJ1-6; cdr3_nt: TGTGCCAGCTCACCAGAGACAGCAAATTCACCCCTCCACTTT; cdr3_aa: CASSPETANSPLHF
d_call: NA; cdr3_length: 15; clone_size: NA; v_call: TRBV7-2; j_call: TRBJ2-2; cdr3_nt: TGTGCCAGCAGCGCCGGTCCGAGGAACGCCGGGGAGCTGTTTTTT; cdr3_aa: CASSAGPRNAGELFF
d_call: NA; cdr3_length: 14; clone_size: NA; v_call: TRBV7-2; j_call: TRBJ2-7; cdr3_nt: TGTGCCAGCAGCCACGGGACTTCCTCCTACGAGCAGTACTTC; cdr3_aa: CASSHGTSSYEQYF
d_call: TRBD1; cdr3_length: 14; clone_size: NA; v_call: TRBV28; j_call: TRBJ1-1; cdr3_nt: TGTGCCAGCAGTTTGACAGGGGGCGGCACTGAAGCTTTCTTT; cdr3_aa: CASSLTGGGTEAFF
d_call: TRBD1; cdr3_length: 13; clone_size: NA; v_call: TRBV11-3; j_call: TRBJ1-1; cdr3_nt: TGTGCCAGCAGCGCCGACAGGGGCCCTGAAGCTTTCTTT; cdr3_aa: CASSADRGPEAFF
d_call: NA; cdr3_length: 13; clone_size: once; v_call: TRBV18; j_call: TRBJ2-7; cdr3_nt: TGTGCCAGCTCACAAGACAGTGCCTACGAGCAGTACTTC; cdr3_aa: CASSQDSAYEQYF
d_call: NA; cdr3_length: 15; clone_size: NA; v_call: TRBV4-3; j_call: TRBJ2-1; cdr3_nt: TGCGCCAGCAGCCAAGAGGGAACAGGGTACAATGAGCAGTTCTTC; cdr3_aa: CASSQEGTGYNEQFF
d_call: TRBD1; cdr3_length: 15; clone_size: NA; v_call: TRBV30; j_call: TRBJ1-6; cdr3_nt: TGTGCCTGGAGTGTAAGACAGGGGAATAATTCACCCCTCCACTTT; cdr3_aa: CAWSVRQGNNSPLHF
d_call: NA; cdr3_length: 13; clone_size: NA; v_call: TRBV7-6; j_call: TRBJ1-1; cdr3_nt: TGTGCCAGCAGCAACAGGGATTTCACTGAAGCTTTCTTT; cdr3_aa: CASSNRDFTEAFF
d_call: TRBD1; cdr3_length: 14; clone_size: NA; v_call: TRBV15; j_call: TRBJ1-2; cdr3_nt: TGTGCCACCAGCGTACGGACAGGGGGCGGCGGCTACACCTTC; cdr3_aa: CATSVRTGGGGYTF
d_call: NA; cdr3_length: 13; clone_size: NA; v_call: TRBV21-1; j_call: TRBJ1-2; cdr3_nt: TGTGCCAGCAGCAATAAAAGGGGCTATGGCTACACCTTC; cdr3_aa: CASSNKRGYGYTF